This note documents a single T cell receptor (beta chain) sequence. Its antigen is unknown. These data come from a study of OX40 agonist ivuxolimab in advanced cancers. Regarding the study as a whole: No antigen was identified for the clonally expanded peripheral T cells.

Sequencing used immunoSEQ multiplex PCR; TCRdb keeps in-frame clones, though not all of them. The sample has tens of thousands of clones, 88% seen once; the top ten hold around 19%. The CDR3 is 14 residues long. The V gene end was trimmed by 3 bases and the J gene end by 2 bases; junction bases not matched to a gene: 4. Per the germline V gene, CDR1 is SEHNR and CDR2 is FQNEAQ (reference sequence). The rearrangement uses TRBV7-9 and TRBJ2-7; 7 bases are shared with TRBD2. Sample: CD4+ or CD8+ T cells sorted from blood, taken in a trial of the OX40 agonist ivuxolimab. The sequence was collected from an adult with an advanced solid tumor such as melanoma, head and neck, liver or kidney cancer. This chain's CDR3 is CASSLGGLTYEQYF. In nucleotides, the CDR3 is TGTGCCAGCAGCTTGGGGGGGTTAACCTACGAGCAGTACTTC.